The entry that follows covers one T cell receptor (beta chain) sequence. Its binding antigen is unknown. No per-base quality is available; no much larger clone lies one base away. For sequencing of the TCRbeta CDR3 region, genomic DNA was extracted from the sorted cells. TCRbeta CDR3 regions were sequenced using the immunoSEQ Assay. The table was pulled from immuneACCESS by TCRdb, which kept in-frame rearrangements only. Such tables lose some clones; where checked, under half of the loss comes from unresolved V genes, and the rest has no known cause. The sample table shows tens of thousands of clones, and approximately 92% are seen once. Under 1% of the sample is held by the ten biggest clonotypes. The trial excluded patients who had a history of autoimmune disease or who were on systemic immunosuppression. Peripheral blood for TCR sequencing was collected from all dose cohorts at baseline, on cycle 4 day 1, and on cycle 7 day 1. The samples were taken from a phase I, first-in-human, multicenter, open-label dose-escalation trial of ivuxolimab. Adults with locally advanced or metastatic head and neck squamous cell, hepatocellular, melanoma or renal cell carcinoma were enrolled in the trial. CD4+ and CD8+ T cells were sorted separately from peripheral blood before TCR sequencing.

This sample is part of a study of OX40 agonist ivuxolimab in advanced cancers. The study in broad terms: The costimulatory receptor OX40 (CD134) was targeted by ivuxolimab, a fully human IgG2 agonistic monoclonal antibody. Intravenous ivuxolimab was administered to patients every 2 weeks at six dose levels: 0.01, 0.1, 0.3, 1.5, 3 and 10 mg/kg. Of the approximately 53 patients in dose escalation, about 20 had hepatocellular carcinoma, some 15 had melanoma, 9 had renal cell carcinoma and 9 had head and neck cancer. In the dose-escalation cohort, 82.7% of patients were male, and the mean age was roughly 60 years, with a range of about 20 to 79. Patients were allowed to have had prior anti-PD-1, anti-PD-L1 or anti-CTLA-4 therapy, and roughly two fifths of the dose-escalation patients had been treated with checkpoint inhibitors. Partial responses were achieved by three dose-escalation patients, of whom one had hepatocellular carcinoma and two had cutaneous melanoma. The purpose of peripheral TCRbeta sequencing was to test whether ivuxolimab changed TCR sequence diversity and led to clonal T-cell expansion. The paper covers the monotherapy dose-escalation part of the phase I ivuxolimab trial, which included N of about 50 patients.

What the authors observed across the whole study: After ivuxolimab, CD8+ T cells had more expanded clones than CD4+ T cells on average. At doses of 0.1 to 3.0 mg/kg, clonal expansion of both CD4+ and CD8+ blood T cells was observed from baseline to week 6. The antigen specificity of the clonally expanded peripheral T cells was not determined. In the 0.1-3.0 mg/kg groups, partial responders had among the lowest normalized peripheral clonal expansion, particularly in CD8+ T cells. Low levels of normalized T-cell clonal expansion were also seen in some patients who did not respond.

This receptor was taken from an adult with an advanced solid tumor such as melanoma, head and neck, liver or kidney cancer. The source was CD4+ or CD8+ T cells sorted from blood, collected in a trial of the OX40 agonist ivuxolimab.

This receptor carries the CDR3 CASSLAPDQPQHF. The DNA reads as follows: TGTGCCAGCAGCCTAGCACCCGATCAGCCCCAGCATTTT. The chain is encoded by TRBV4-2 joined to TRBJ1-5, with no reliable assignment of the D segment. V sheds 4 bases and J sheds 5 bases, leaving 9 bases between their ends. CDR1 LGHNA and CDR2 YNFKEQ were looked up in the germline V gene. The CDR3 holds 13 amino acids from the cysteine to the phenylalanine. CDR3 DNA is the only sequence kept; it has 39 bases, read in frame from the first base.